Described below is a single T cell receptor (beta chain) sequence and its context. Its antigen remains unknown. This sample stems from a study of cytomegalovirus exposure and HLA in healthy donors. Findings and limits, study-wide: Exclusion applied to some V segments, including TRBV6-2 and TRBV6-3, as they were indistinguishable.

With 60 Vbeta and 13 Jbeta primers, the PCR was carried out. Method: immunoSEQ multiplex PCR; TCRdb's copy keeps in-frame clones and lacks some. This table lists around 120,000 clones. There are 16 residues in the CDR3. V shed 5 bases and J 4 bases; nucleotides not matched to a gene: 7. Germline assignment: CDR1 MGHDK and CDR2 SYGVNS. The origin of this receptor is a man between 18 and 35 years old in good health and CMV-seronegative. This chain connects TRBV25-1 to TRBJ2-3; TRBD2 matches 12 bases. Sequenced sample: PBMCs. Written as DNA, the CDR3 is TGTGCCAGCAGTTCGGGACTAGCGGGCGGACCAGATACGCAGTATTTT. Translated, it gives CASSSGLAGGPDTQYF.